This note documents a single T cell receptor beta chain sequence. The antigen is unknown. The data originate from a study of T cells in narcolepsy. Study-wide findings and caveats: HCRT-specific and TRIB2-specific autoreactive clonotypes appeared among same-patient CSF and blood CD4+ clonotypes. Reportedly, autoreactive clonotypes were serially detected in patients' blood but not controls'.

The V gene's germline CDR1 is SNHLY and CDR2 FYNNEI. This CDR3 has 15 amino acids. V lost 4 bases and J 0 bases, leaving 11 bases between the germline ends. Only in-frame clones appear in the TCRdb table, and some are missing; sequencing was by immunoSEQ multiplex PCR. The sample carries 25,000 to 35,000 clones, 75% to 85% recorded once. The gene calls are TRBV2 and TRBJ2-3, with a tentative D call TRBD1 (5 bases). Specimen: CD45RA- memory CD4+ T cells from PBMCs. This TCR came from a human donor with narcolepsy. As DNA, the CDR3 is TGTGCCAGCAGTGTAGACAGAACTAGCACAGATACGCAGTATTTT. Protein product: CASSVDRTSTDTQYF. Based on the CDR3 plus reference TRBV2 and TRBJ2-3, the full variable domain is EPEVTQTPSHQVTQMGQEVILRCVPISNHLYFYWYRQILGQKVEFLVSFYNNEISEKSEIFDDQFSVERPDGSNFTLKIRSTKLEDSAMYFCASSVDRTSTDTQYFGPGTRLTVL.